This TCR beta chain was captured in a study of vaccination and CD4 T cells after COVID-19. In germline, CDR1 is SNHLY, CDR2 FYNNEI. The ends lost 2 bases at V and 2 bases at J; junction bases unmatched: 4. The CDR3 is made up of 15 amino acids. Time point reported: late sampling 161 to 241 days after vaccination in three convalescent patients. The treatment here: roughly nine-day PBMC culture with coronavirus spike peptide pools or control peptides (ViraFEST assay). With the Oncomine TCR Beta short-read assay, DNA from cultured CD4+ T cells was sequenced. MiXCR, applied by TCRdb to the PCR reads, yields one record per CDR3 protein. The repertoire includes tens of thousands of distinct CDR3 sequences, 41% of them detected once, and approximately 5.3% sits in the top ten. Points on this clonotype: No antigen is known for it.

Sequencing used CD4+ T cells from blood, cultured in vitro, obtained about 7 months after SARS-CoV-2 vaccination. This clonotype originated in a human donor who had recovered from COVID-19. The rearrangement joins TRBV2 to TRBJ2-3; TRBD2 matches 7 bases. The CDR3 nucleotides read TGTGCCAGCAGTGAACGGCTAGCGGACACAGATACGCAGTATTTT. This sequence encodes CASSERLADTDTQYF.